This T cell receptor beta chain is drawn from a study of a mutant IDH1 vaccine in newly diagnosed glioma. Study background: Of the patients given treatment, approximately 60% were male and about 38% were female, and a mean age of roughly 40 years was recorded.

V lost 4 bases, J lost 7 bases, and 16 bases lay in between. The CDR3 totals 14 residues. Germline loops: CDR1 MGHRA, CDR2 YSYEKL. This clone was seen more than once but under ten times. Its antigen is unidentified. The repertoire was sequenced with immunoSEQ multiplex PCR; TCRdb's copy has only in-frame clones and lacks some. Of around 67,000 clones listed, around four fifths are singletons. Points from the study as a whole: Researchers report vaccine-induced immune responses in roughly 93% of patients.

Time point denoted: baseline, week 1 (first vaccination visit). Treatment in this sample: pre-vaccination baseline after standard-of-care therapy. This chain uses TRBV4-1 with TRBJ1-1, with D perhaps matching TRBD1 (5 bases). This TCR was sampled from a woman between 18 and 30 years old with glioma. Some clones in this sample may be carry-over from other donors' samples. Material: peripheral blood mononuclear cells (PBMCs), obtained from a glioma patient treated with radiotherapy, temozolomide or both. The chain's CDR3 is CASSPPHRDLEAFF. In DNA, the CDR3 is TGCGCCAGCAGCCCCCCTCATAGGGACCTTGAAGCTTTCTTT.